This TCR beta chain is drawn from a study of T cells in Graves' hyperthyroidism and ophthalmopathy. Study outcomes and limitations: Most clonotypes expanded in the thyroid (above 0.001) were also present in blood.

From RNA transcripts, TCR beta CDR3 regions were amplified. Researchers ran a first-round RT-PCR on the TCR CDR3 using the HTBI primer set. TCRdb reprocessed the multiplex PCR reads with MiXCR, giving one entry per CDR3 protein. The sample lists about 620,000 distinct CDR3 sequences; 15% to 20% were seen once. A few counts support this clonotype. Antigen unknown. CDR3 length: 16 residues. Per the germline V gene, CDR1 is MNHNS and CDR2 is SASEGT. V was pared by 0 bases and J by 4 bases, with 16 bases between. This TCR was sampled from a young woman with Graves' hyperthyroidism. This chain joins TRBV6-1 and TRBJ2-7; D is unresolved. The sequencing sample was made of blood. The CDR3 DNA reads as TGTGCCAGCAGTGAAGCTCCCAGAAACAACCTATACGAGCAGTACTTC. Translating gives CASSEAPRNNLYEQYF.